Shown below are 21 T cell receptor beta chains from a single sample sequenced in a study of identical twins. TCRdb fed the 5' RACE reads into MiXCR, producing one record per CDR3 protein. The sample lists a few hundred thousand distinct CDR3 sequences; under 8.5% were seen once. The same sample was also used in a study of T cells expressing NK-cell markers.

Source material: CD8+ T cells sorted from blood. These receptors were collected from a woman aged 18-29 years in good health.

This clonotype was seen ten or more times. V usage is TRBV27 and J usage is TRBJ1-4, with TRBD1 as a possible D gene (6 bases). V lost 6 bases to trimming and J lost 8 bases, with 22 bases between them. Germline V gene lookup returns CDR1 MNHEY and CDR2 SMNVEV (reference sequence). The CDR3 consists of 16 residues. CDR3 sequence (DNA): TGTGCCAGCAGCACTGGGACGGCAGGGGTGAAAGAAAAACTGTTTTTT. This encodes CASSTGTAGVKEKLFF.

This chain links TRBV29-1 with TRBJ2-2, with D unresolved. V was pared by 6 bases and J by 7 bases, with 6 bases between. This CDR3 region has 10 residues. The V gene's germline CDR1 is SQVTM and CDR2 ANQGSEA. The CDR3 bases are TGCAGCGTCTACGTCGGGGAGCTGTTTTTT. This gives the protein CSVYVGELFF.

The chain combines TRBV18 with TRBJ2-5; D unresolved. Germline loops: CDR1 KGHSH, CDR2 LQKENI. This CDR3 spans 14 amino acids. Trimming took off 3 bases at V and 3 bases at J, with 11 bases between the two ends. The CDR3 reads CASSPEIGEETQYF. CDR3 coding DNA: TGTGCCAGCTCACCGGAAATTGGGGAAGAGACCCAGTACTTC.

This rearrangement joins TRBV3-1 to TRBJ2-7; perhaps TRBD2 as D (6 bases). Trimming stripped 3 bases from V and 1 base from J, with 10 bases between. The germline gives CDR1 LGHDT, CDR2 YNNKEL (reference sequence). CDR3 length equals 14 residues. CDR3 nucleotide sequence: TGTGCCAGCAGCCACCGGGAGCTATCCTACGAGCAGTACTTC. Its protein is CASSHRELSYEQYF.

This clonotype turned up a few times. The chain recombines TRBV3-1 with TRBJ2-1, with 8 positions matching TRBD2. This CDR3 comprises 17 residues. The germline gives CDR1 LGHDT, CDR2 YNNKEL (reference sequence). The V and J ends lost 4 bases and 0 bases, in that order; junction bases with no gene match: 8. CDR3 sequence reads: CASSPASGSPSYNEQFF. CDR3 sequence (DNA): TGTGCCAGCAGCCCCGCGAGCGGGAGCCCCTCCTACAATGAGCAGTTCTTC.

This clonotype was seen more than once but under ten times. The chain has TRBV11-1 and TRBJ2-2, with TRBD1 matching 8 bases. V shed 3 bases, J shed 3 bases, and the junction held 15 bases outside the gene matches. CDR1 is SGHAT and CDR2 is FQDESV in the germline V gene (reference sequence). The length of the CDR3 is 19 residues. The CDR3, as DNA: TGTGCCAGCAGCTTTAGGGTTGGATTGGACAGGGCGGACACCGGGGAGCTGTTTTTT. It yields the protein CASSFRVGLDRADTGELFF.

The V and J genes are TRBV20-1 and TRBJ2-7; D remains unclear. The CDR3 spans 15 residues. The V end lost 0 bases, the J end lost 2 bases, and 14 bases lay between the germline ends. The germline V gene has CDR1 DFQATT and CDR2 SNEGSKA (reference sequence). The CDR3 is CSAREKLTNPYEQYF. The CDR3 nucleotides are TGCAGTGCTAGAGAGAAATTAACTAACCCCTACGAGCAGTACTTC.

The chain is built from TRBV9 and TRBJ1-1; 10 nucleotides align to TRBD1. CDR3 length equals 16 residues. CDR1 is SGDLS, CDR2 YYNGEE, per germline. The V and J ends lost 4 bases and 6 bases, in that order; junction bases with no gene match: 12. The chain's CDR3 is CASSPRSGTGAPEAFF. DNA for the CDR3: TGTGCCAGCAGCCCCCGGTCCGGGACAGGGGCACCTGAAGCTTTCTTT.

There are a few counts of this clonotype. The chain carries TRBV7-8 and TRBJ2-1; no firm D call. The CDR3 is 13 residues long. The V end lost 5 bases, the J end lost 5 bases, and 10 bases lay between the germline ends. The germline gives CDR1 SGHVS, CDR2 FQNEAQ. CDR3 coding DNA: TGTGCCAGCAGCGCCTGGATCGACAATGAGCAGTTCTTC. Its protein is CASSAWIDNEQFF.

This clonotype was seen many times. The chain is built from TRBV29-1 and TRBJ2-2; D unresolved. The CDR3 runs to 13 residues. Trimming left V 4 bases short and J 1 base short, with 7 bases between. Germline loops: CDR1 SQVTM, CDR2 ANQGSEA. The chain's CDR3 is CSVVEENTGELFF. Written as DNA, the CDR3 is TGCAGCGTTGTAGAGGAGAACACCGGGGAGCTGTTTTTT.

In this sample, this clonotype turned up many times. This sequence joins TRBV12-3 or TRBV12-4 and TRBJ2-7; TRBD1 or TRBD2 may be the D gene (6 bases each). CDR3 size: 15 residues. Trimming stripped 5 bases from V and 1 base from J, with 15 bases between. The CDR3: CASSPRGDGSYEQYF. CDR3 in DNA: TGTGCCAGCAGTCCTAGGGGGGACGGATCCTACGAGCAGTACTTC.

V and J are TRBV10-1 and TRBJ2-2; D possibly corresponds to TRBD2 (5 bases). This CDR3 is 13 amino acids long. V gave up 0 bases and J gave up 6 bases, with 5 bases separating them. CDR1 is WNHNN and CDR2 is SYGVQD in the germline V gene (reference sequence). The CDR3 coding sequence is TGCGCCAGCAGTGAGTCGGAGGCCGGGGAGCTGTTTTTT. Protein: CASSESEAGELFF.

This clonotype came up a few times. The chain employs TRBV6-2 or TRBV6-3 and TRBJ1-5; 8 nucleotides align to TRBD1. The CDR3 is 13 residues long. CDR1 MNHEY and CDR2 SVGEGT come from the germline V gene. V lost 10 bases to trimming and J lost 4 bases; unmatched junction nucleotides: 6. The CDR3 region has the DNA TGTGCCACTTCAGGGGGCGCGAATCAGCCCCAGCATTTT. This gives the protein CATSGGANQPQHF.

This clonotype appeared a few times. The chain uses TRBV20-1 and TRBJ2-7, with 9 nucleotides matching TRBD1. V was clipped by 4 bases and J by 4 bases; unmatched bases: 8. Germline values: CDR1 DFQATT, CDR2 SNEGSKA (reference sequence). The CDR3 extends over 14 amino acids. CDR3 sequence (DNA): TGCAGTGCTATATGGGACAGGGAAGGGTACGAGCAGTACTTC. This translates into CSAIWDREGYEQYF.

The V and J genes are TRBV12-3 or TRBV12-4 and TRBJ1-2; the D is unclear. This CDR3 spans 13 amino acids. V was shortened by 6 bases and J by 4 bases, with 12 bases between the two germline ends. Here the CDR3 reads CASSASPPYGYTF. CDR3 DNA sequence: TGTGCCAGCAGCGCCAGCCCGCCCTATGGCTACACCTTC.

The chain links TRBV4-1 to TRBJ2-4; D possibly corresponds to TRBD1 (5 bases). Trimming pared 0 bases from V and 0 bases from J, leaving 12 bases between. CDR1 and CDR2 from the germline V gene are MGHRA and YSYEKL. The CDR3 totals 17 residues. The CDR3 region has the DNA TGCGCCAGCAGCCAAGATCGACAGATACTAGCCAAAAACATTCAGTACTTC. Encoded protein: CASSQDRQILAKNIQYF.

This clonotype was observed a few times. This chain connects TRBV4-3 to TRBJ2-5; D is perhaps TRBD2 (6 bases). The CDR3 is made up of 17 amino acids. V was trimmed by 0 bases and J by 0 bases, leaving 14 bases between them. The germline CDR1 and CDR2 sequences are LGHNA and YSLEER. The CDR3 coding sequence is TGCGCCAGCAGCCAAGATGTACTCGGGAGAAACCAAGAGACCCAGTACTTC. It specifies CASSQDVLGRNQETQYF.

This clonotype was observed a handful of times. The chain carries TRBV3-1 and TRBJ2-7, with D tentatively TRBD2 (6 bases). V was pared by 1 base and J by 5 bases, with 24 bases between. CDR3 length: 18 amino acids. Germline CDR1 and CDR2: LGHDT and YNNKEL (reference sequence). This CDR3 is CASSQGRVLRDLKNEQYF. The DNA for the CDR3 is TGTGCCAGCAGCCAAGGAAGGGTCTTGCGGGATCTGAAAAACGAGCAGTACTTC.

The V call is TRBV7-9, the J call TRBJ2-1, with 10 bases lining up with TRBD2. The trim removed 0 bases at V and 8 bases at J, leaving 7 bases unmatched. The CDR3 totals 16 residues. Germline lookup yields CDR1 SEHNR and CDR2 FQNEAQ (reference sequence). As DNA, the CDR3 is TGTGCCAGCAGCTTAGCGGAGCGGGGGGGCCCAGATGAGCAGTTCTTC. It encodes CASSLAERGGPDEQFF.

This clonotype was seen repeatedly, ten times or more. The chain couples TRBV20-1 to TRBJ2-7; unclear D gene. The V and J ends lost 3 bases and 0 bases respectively, with 6 bases between them. The CDR3 sequence is 12 residues long. Germline lookup yields CDR1 DFQATT and CDR2 SNEGSKA (reference sequence). The CDR3 loop reads CSASPSSYEQYF. The CDR3 nucleotides read TGCAGTGCTAGCCCAAGCTCCTACGAGCAGTACTTC.

This clonotype was seen many times. The rearrangement uses TRBV7-2 and TRBJ1-1, with D possibly being TRBD1 (5 bases). CDR3 size: 15 residues. V dropped 0 bases and J dropped 5 bases, with 13 bases sitting between them. In germline, CDR1 is SGHTA, CDR2 FQGNSA. For the CDR3, the DNA is TGTGCCAGCAGCTTAGCTCCGGGTGGGGGAACTGAAGCTTTCTTT. Translating gives CASSLAPGGGTEAFF.